This TCR beta chain was sequenced during a study of blood T cell repertoires in COVID-19. Study overall: Spain, Italy and the United States supplied samples that represented acute and convalescent COVID-19.

Sequenced by immunoSEQ multiplex PCR; TCRdb stores in-frame clones only, minus some. Counted here are about 40,000 clones, about four fifths occurring once; the ten biggest clones make up 2.6%. The CDR3 runs 10 residues. The germline CDR1 and CDR2 sequences are SGHDT and YYEEEE. V shed 10 bases and J shed 6 bases, with 9 bases lying between them. The chain employs TRBV5-6 and TRBJ2-3; D is ambiguous. The TCR originated in a woman aged 60 to 75 with acute or convalescent COVID-19. Sequencing was performed on peripheral blood. For the CDR3, the DNA is TGTGCCCGTTTGTCGGATACGCAGTATTTT. Its protein product is CARLSDTQYF.